Following are 30 T cell receptor beta chains from one sample sequenced in a study of regulatory T cells in long-lasting Graves disease. HTBI primers from iRepertoire and Arm-PCR of CDR3 regions yielded the TCR beta libraries. TCRdb reanalysed the multiplex PCR reads using MiXCR and keeps one entry per CDR3 protein. The sample contains about 440,000 distinct CDR3 sequences, less than 20% of which appear only once. The time point denotes: newly diagnosed GD, antithyroid drugs for less than 3 months. TCR sequences were obtained from RNA taken from PBMCs. These data were also reused for a study on T cells in Graves' hyperthyroidism and ophthalmopathy.

Sequences were derived from peripheral blood mononuclear cells (PBMCs), sampled at new diagnosis, from a patient treated with antithyroid drugs. The receptors here all came from a woman aged 18 to 35 with Graves disease.

This clonotype was observed a handful of times. J is TRBJ2-3 and V is TRBV24-1; 8 bases are a match to TRBD2. The CDR3 has 15 amino acids. Germline CDR1 and CDR2: KGHDR and SFDVKD. The J segment lost 2 bases and the V segment lost 5 bases, leaving 5 bases of the junction unmatched. The CDR3 region has the DNA TGTGCCACCAGTGGGACTAGCTACGACACAGATACGCAGTATTTT. Translating gives CATSGTSYDTDTQYF.

This clonotype was detected ten times or more. V is TRBV28 and J is TRBJ2-1; the match to TRBD2 covers 10 bases. The CDR3 is made up of 18 amino acids. With 10 bases clipped from V and 6 bases from J, the junction kept 21 bases outside the gene matches. Germline V CDR1 and CDR2: MDHEN, SYDVKM. CDR3: CAIPLGLAGATSANEQFF. The CDR3 DNA reads as TGTGCCATTCCCTTGGGGCTAGCGGGAGCAACCTCCGCCAATGAGCAGTTCTTC. The full variable domain, its missing parts supplied by reference TRBV28 and TRBJ2-1, is DVKVTQSSRYLVKRTGEKVFLECVQDMDHENMFWYRQDPGLGLRLIYFSYDVKMKEKGDIPEGYSVSREKKERFSLILESASTNQTSMYLCAIPLGLAGATSANEQFFGPGTRLTVL.

This clonotype was found a few times. The chain combines TRBV29-1 with TRBJ2-1; 9 bases agree with TRBD2. The CDR3 length is 16 residues. Germline V CDR1 and CDR2: SQVTM, ANQGSEA. J was trimmed by 4 bases and V by 1 base; bases with no gene match: 8. Here the CDR3 DNA reads TGCAGCGTTGAAGGAAGTAGCGGGAGTGGATACAATGAGCAGTTCTTC. The encoded protein is CSVEGSSGSGYNEQFF.

This clonotype was counted at least ten times. The chain carries TRBV7-9 and TRBJ2-2; no reliable D call. Trimming left V 3 bases short and J 4 bases short, with 3 bases between. There are 12 residues in the CDR3. CDR1 is SEHNR, CDR2 FQNEAQ, per germline (reference sequence). As DNA, the CDR3 is TGTGCCAGCAGCTTTTCCACCGGGGAGCTGTTTTTT. Amino acid sequence: CASSFSTGELFF.

There are a few counts of this clonotype. The chain links TRBV20-1 to TRBJ2-3; TRBD2 aligns across 8 bases. The CDR3 length is 15 residues. Germline assignment: CDR1 DFQATT and CDR2 SNEGSKA (reference sequence). The CDR3 region is CSWQPIAGFTDTQYF. The DNA of the CDR3 is TGCAGCTGGCAACCTATAGCGGGATTTACAGATACGCAGTATTTT.

In its sample, this clonotype was seen a few times. The chain has TRBV5-1 and TRBJ2-1; D is unclear. Germline CDR1 SGHRS, CDR2 YFSETQ. The CDR3 contains 15 residues. Trimming removed 0 bases at V and 3 bases at J, with 10 bases between. The CDR3 reads CASSLVGEYYNEQFF. The CDR3 DNA follows: TGCGCCAGCAGCTTGGTTGGAGAGTACTACAATGAGCAGTTCTTC.

This clonotype was counted a few times. The DNA of the CDR3 is TGTGCCAGTAGTACGAGGCTAGCGGGGAGCACAGATACGCAGTATTTT. It yields the protein CASSTRLAGSTDTQYF. V usage is TRBV19 and J usage is TRBJ2-3, with 9 bases lining up with TRBD2. Trimming removed 4 bases from V and 0 bases from J; junction bases left unmatched: 5. Germline CDR1 reads LNHDA; CDR2 reads SQIVND (reference sequence). The CDR3 loop spans 16 amino acids.

Ten or more counts support this clonotype. The chain carries TRBV7-2 and TRBJ1-6; D is ambiguous. V gave up 1 base and J gave up 9 bases, with 4 bases separating them. The CDR3 length is 12 residues. Per the germline V gene, CDR1 is SGHTA and CDR2 is FQGNSA. The CDR3: CASSLGASPLHF. The CDR3 nucleotides read TGTGCCAGCAGCTTAGGGGCTTCACCCCTCCACTTT. The complete variable domain, with remaining parts taken from reference TRBV7-2 and TRBJ1-6, reads GAGVSQSPSNKVTEKGKDVELRCDPISGHTALYWYRQSLGQGLEFLIYFQGNSAPDKSGLPSDRFSAERTGGSVSTLTIQRTQQEDSAVYLCASSLGASPLHFGNGTRLTVT.

The table lists this clonotype with many counts. The rearrangement joins TRBV11-2 to TRBJ2-7, with 12 positions matching TRBD2. Germline V gene data show CDR1 as SGHAT and CDR2 as FQNNGV. V was pared by 5 bases and J by 6 bases, with 5 bases of the junction left unmatched. The CDR3 is 14 amino acids. CDR3 coding DNA: TGTGCCAGCAGCGCAGGGGGACTAGCGGGCGAGCAGTACTTC. This translates into CASSAGGLAGEQYF.

Ten or more counts support this clonotype. This chain connects TRBV28 to TRBJ2-1, with a possible D match to TRBD1 (7 bases). CDR1 and CDR2 from the germline V gene are MDHEN and SYDVKM. This CDR3 has 14 amino acids. V lost 6 bases, J lost 4 bases, and 13 bases lay in between. CDR3 in DNA: TGTGCCAGCAGGGAGGGACAGCGGTACAATGAGCAGTTCTTC. It encodes CASREGQRYNEQFF.

This clonotype was observed many times. The chain links TRBV20-1 to TRBJ1-5; the D gene is possibly TRBD1 (6 bases). The length of the CDR3 is 14 residues. V lost 6 bases, J lost 3 bases, and 15 bases lay in between. Germline-derived CDR1 and CDR2 are DFQATT and SNEGSKA (reference sequence). This CDR3 is CSADRDTYNQPQHF. The CDR3 DNA is TGCAGTGCGGATCGGGACACCTACAATCAGCCCCAGCATTTT.

This clonotype has at least ten counts. CDR3 coding DNA: TGTGCCAGCAGCTCCATTAGCACAGATACGCAGTATTTT. Protein sequence: CASSSISTDTQYF. V usage is TRBV11-2 and J usage is TRBJ2-3, with D hard to call. Germline-derived CDR1 and CDR2 are SGHAT and FQNNGV. V shed 4 bases and J shed 0 bases, with 5 bases lying between them. The CDR3 length is 13 residues.

This clonotype was found many times. The V gene is TRBV19, the J gene TRBJ1-1, with 10 bases lining up with TRBD1. The CDR3 runs to 16 residues. Trimming at V came to 6 bases and at J to 1 base, leaving 8 bases not matched to a gene. Germline CDR1 is LNHDA and CDR2 is SQIVND (reference sequence). CDR3 amino acids: CASRPGDRGPNTEAFF. The CDR3 DNA sequence: TGTGCCAGTAGGCCCGGGGACAGGGGTCCGAACACTGAAGCTTTCTTT. Full variable domain (remainder filled in from reference TRBV19 and TRBJ1-1): DGGITQSPKYLFRKEGQNVTLSCEQNLNHDAMYWYRQDPGQGLRLIYYSQIVNDFQKGDIAEGYSVSREKKESFPLTVTSAQKNPTAFYLCASRPGDRGPNTEAFFGQGTRLTVV.

The table lists this clonotype with many counts. The chain links TRBV15 to TRBJ2-7, with 7 bases aligning to TRBD2. Germline V CDR1 and CDR2: LNHNV, YYDKDF (reference sequence). The CDR3 runs to 13 residues. Germline trimming cut 8 bases from V and 0 bases from J; bases unmatched to any gene: 4. The CDR3: CATGQRDSYEQYF. The CDR3 DNA follows: TGTGCCACCGGTCAGCGGGACTCCTACGAGCAGTACTTC.

A few counts support this clonotype. V gene TRBV5-4 combines with J gene TRBJ2-7, with D perhaps given as TRBD1 or TRBD2 (5 bases each). This CDR3 contains 15 residues. Germline lookup yields CDR1 SGHNT and CDR2 YYREEE (reference sequence). Trimming shortened V by 4 bases and J by 0 bases, and 14 bases separated the two germline ends. DNA for the CDR3: TGTGCCAGCAGCCAAGAGCCGGGGCCCTCCTACGAGCAGTACTTC. It translates to CASSQEPGPSYEQYF.

This clonotype was seen repeatedly, ten times or more. This chain uses TRBV27 with TRBJ2-1; either TRBD1 or TRBD2 may fit D (6 bases each). This CDR3 has 15 residues. V was pared by 4 bases and J by 7 bases, with 17 bases between. Germline V gene data show CDR1 as MNHEY and CDR2 as SMNVEV (reference sequence). The CDR3 is CASSYAGRGGNEQFF. CDR3 in DNA: TGTGCCAGCAGTTATGCGGGGCGAGGGGGAAATGAGCAGTTCTTC.

This clonotype was found a few times. This chain joins TRBV11-3 and TRBJ2-2; D is unclear. This CDR3 is 14 amino acids long. Germline V gives CDR1 SGHNT, CDR2 YENEEA. V lost 5 bases and J lost 4, with 11 bases in between. CDR3: CASSRGSPTGELFF. For the CDR3, the DNA is TGTGCCAGCAGCCGAGGCTCCCCCACCGGGGAGCTGTTTTTT.

The V gene is TRBV11-2, the J gene TRBJ2-7; 10 bases are a match to TRBD2. The CDR3 covers 15 residues. CDR1 SGHAT and CDR2 FQNNGV come from the germline V gene. Trimming at V came to 5 bases and at J to 3 bases, leaving 7 bases not matched to a gene. The CDR3: CASSPLAGVFYEQYF. The CDR3 DNA is TGTGCCAGCAGCCCCCTAGCGGGAGTGTTCTACGAGCAGTACTTC.

This clonotype was observed a handful of times. The rearrangement joins TRBV27 to TRBJ2-4; D is uncertain. Germline V gene lookup returns CDR1 MNHEY and CDR2 SMNVEV (reference sequence). Trimming took off 5 bases at V and 0 bases at J, with 11 bases between the two ends. The CDR3 is made up of 15 amino acids. CDR3 residues: CASSPWTLAKNIQYF. The CDR3 nucleotides read TGTGCCAGCAGTCCCTGGACCCTAGCCAAAAACATTCAGTACTTC.

In this sample, this clonotype turned up many times. This chain uses TRBV12-3 or TRBV12-4 with TRBJ2-1, with 7 bases that match TRBD2. The V segment lost 8 bases and the J segment 4 bases; nucleotides outside the gene matches: 11. The CDR3 is 15 residues long. In DNA form, the CDR3 reads TGTGCCAGCGGTTCGTGGCTAGCGGCTTACAATGAGCAGTTCTTC. Translating it yields CASGSWLAAYNEQFF.

V and J are TRBV20-1 and TRBJ2-3; D not certain. V was cut by 5 bases and J by 4 bases, with 13 bases left in between. The CDR3 totals 13 residues. CDR1 DFQATT and CDR2 SNEGSKA come from the germline V gene (reference sequence). The chain's CDR3 is CSAWVEWPDTQYF. Written as DNA, the CDR3 is TGCAGTGCTTGGGTGGAATGGCCAGATACGCAGTATTTT.

The rearrangement uses TRBV9 and TRBJ2-7; 8 bases match TRBD2. CDR1 and CDR2 (germline): SGDLS, YYNGEE. The junction had 1 base not matched to a gene; V was cut back by 5 bases and J by 0 bases. The CDR3 is 13 amino acids. CDR3 nucleotide sequence: TGTGCCAGCAGGACTAGCGTCTCCTACGAGCAGTACTTC. Amino acid sequence: CASRTSVSYEQYF.

With respect to this clonotype: This may be a read error: a much more frequent sequence differs by one nucleotide. The V gene is TRBV6-5, the J gene TRBJ2-7, with TRBD2 identical over 10 bases. The CDR3 has 16 residues. J gave up 2 bases and V 8 bases, and 12 bases lay outside the gene matches. Germline V gene lookup returns CDR1 MNHEY and CDR2 SVGAGI. CDR3 coding DNA: TGTGCCAGCGGTGACCCTTGGACTAGCGGAACCTACGAGCAGTACTTC. Protein product: CASGDPWTSGTYEQYF.

This clonotype is a singleton in its sample. A read error may explain this, as a much larger clone is one base away. The chain links TRBV6-2 or TRBV6-3 to TRBJ2-3, with D hard to call. Trimming took 6 bases from V and 4 from J, leaving 11 bases between them. From germline, CDR1 is MNHEY and CDR2 SVGEGT. The CDR3 is 13 residues long. The CDR3: CASSTPWADTQYF. The CDR3, as DNA: TGTGCCAGCAGCACTCCCTGGGCAGATACGCAGTATTTT.

This clonotype was observed at least ten times. The CDR3 is CAIVRDRGLETQYF. CDR3 DNA sequence: TGTGCCATCGTCCGGGACAGGGGGCTAGAGACCCAGTACTTC. J is TRBJ2-5 and V is TRBV2; 12 bases align to TRBD1. Germline V gene lookup returns CDR1 SNHLY and CDR2 FYNNEI. This CDR3 has 14 residues. V lost 10 bases, J lost 4 bases, and 7 bases stayed unmatched.

The table lists this clonotype with many counts. V gene TRBV28 combines with J gene TRBJ2-1; 9 nucleotides line up with TRBD1. The germline V gene has CDR1 MDHEN and CDR2 SYDVKM. The junction had 14 bases not matched to a gene; V was cut back by 9 bases and J by 8 bases. The CDR3 length is 15 residues. The CDR3 sequence is CASRPRTGVFHEQFF. CDR3 sequence (DNA): TGTGCCAGTCGCCCTAGGACAGGGGTGTTTCATGAGCAGTTCTTC. Together with reference TRBV28 and TRBJ2-1, the CDR3 gives the full variable domain: DVKVTQSSRYLVKRTGEKVFLECVQDMDHENMFWYRQDPGLGLRLIYFSYDVKMKEKGDIPEGYSVSREKKERFSLILESASTNQTSMYLCASRPRTGVFHEQFFGPGTRLTVL.

Only a few counts were recorded for this clonotype. V usage is TRBV6-1 and J usage is TRBJ1-4; D might be TRBD1 (6 bases). CDR3 length equals 17 residues. From germline, CDR1 is MNHNS and CDR2 SASEGT. Trimming pared 5 bases from V and 1 base from J, leaving 17 bases between. CDR3 sequence reads: CASSPRGNFLTNEKLFF. The DNA for the CDR3 is TGTGCCAGCAGTCCCAGGGGAAACTTCTTAACTAATGAAAAACTGTTTTTT.

This clonotype was found many times. The CDR3 bases are TGTGCCAGCAGCTTAACCGGGACAGGGGTCGGCGAGCAGTACTTC. Amino acids: CASSLTGTGVGEQYF. The rearrangement links TRBV11-2 to TRBJ2-7; TRBD1 matches 10 bases. CDR1 is SGHAT, CDR2 FQNNGV, per germline. J was trimmed by 6 bases and V by 2 bases; bases with no gene match: 7. CDR3 size: 15 residues.

About this clonotype itself: A much larger clone differs from this one at a single base, so this may be a read error. The genes are TRBV20-1 and TRBJ2-1; D tentatively fits TRBD1 or TRBD2 (6 bases each). The CDR3 totals 15 residues. In germline, CDR1 is DFQATT, CDR2 SNEGSKA (reference sequence). CDR3 protein: CSALRGASSYSEQFF. CDR3 bases: TGCAGTGCTCTTAGGGGGGCTAGCTCCTACAGTGAGCAGTTCTTC.

This clonotype occurred many times. At one of its ends the junction is not consistent with the germline gene, which may arise from a read error. The V gene is TRBV7-3, the J gene TRBJ2-1; D unresolved. The CDR3 has 13 amino acids. CDR1 is SGHTA, CDR2 FQGTGA, per germline. CDR3 protein: CASRSDSFNEQFF. As DNA, the CDR3 is TGTGCCAGCAGATCCGACTCCTTCAATGAGCAGTTCTTC.